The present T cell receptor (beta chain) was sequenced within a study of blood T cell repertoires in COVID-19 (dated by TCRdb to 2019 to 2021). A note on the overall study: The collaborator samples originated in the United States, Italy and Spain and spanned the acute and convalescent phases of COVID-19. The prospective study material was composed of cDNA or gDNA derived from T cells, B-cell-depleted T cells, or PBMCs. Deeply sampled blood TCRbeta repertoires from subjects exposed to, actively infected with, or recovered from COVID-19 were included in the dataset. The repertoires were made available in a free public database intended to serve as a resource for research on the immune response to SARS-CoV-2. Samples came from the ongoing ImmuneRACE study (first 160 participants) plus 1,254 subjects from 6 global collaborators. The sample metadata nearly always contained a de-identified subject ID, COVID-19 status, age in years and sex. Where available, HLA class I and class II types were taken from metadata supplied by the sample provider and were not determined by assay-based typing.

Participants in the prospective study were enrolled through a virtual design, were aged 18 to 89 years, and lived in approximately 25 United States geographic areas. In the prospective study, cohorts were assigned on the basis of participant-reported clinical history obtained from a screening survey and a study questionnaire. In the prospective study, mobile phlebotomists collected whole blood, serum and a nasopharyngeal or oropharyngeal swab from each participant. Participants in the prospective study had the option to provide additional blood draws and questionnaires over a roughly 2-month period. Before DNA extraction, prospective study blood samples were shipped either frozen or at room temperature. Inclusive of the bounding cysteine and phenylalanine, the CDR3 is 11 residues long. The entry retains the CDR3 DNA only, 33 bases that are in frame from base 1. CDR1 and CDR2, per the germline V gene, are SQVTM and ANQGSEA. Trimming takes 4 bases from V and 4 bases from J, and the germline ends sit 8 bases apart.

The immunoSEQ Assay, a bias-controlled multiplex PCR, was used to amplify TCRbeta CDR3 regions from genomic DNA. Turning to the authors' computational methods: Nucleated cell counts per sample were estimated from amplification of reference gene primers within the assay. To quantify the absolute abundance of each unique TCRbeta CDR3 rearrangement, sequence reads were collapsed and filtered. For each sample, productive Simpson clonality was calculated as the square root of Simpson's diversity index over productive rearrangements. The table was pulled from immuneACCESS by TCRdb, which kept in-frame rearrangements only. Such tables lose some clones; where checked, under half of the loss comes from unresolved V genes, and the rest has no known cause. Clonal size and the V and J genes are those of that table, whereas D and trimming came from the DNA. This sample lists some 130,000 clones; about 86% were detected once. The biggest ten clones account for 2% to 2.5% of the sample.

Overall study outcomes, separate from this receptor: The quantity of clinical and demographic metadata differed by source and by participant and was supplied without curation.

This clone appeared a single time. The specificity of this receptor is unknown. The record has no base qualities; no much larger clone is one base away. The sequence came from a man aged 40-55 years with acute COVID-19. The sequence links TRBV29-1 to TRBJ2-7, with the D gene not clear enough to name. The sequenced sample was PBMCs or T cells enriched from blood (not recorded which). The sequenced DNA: TGCAGCGTTGCCCAAAATTACGAGCAGTACTTC. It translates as CSVAQNYEQYF.